This passage covers 10 T cell receptor beta chains from one sample sequenced in a study of shared clonotypes between healthy human individuals. TCRdb keeps only in-frame clones here, not all; method: immunoSEQ multiplex PCR. The sample includes roughly 1 million clones, roughly 74% seen only once; the top ten take more than 0.45%. Sequenced material: memory CD4+ T cells from PBMCs. Subset of the sample: CD45RA-negative fraction. Every receptor here comes from a man aged 18 to 29 in good health. Some clones in this sample may be carry-over from other donors' samples.

This rearrangement joins TRBV13 to TRBJ2-1, with TRBD1 matching 8 bases. The CDR3 is 13 residues long. Germline V CDR1 and CDR2: PRHDT, FYEKMQ (reference sequence). J lost 6 bases, V lost 9 bases, and 7 bases had no gene match. The DNA of the CDR3 is TGTGCCAGTGTTACAGGGGGGTTCAATGAGCAGTTCTTC. This translates into CASVTGGFNEQFF.

This clone was counted between two and nine times. The chain uses TRBV4-3 and TRBJ1-2; tentative D call: TRBD1 (5 bases). V was shortened by 5 bases and J by 5 bases, with 12 bases between the two germline ends. The CDR3 length is 13 residues. Germline-derived CDR1 and CDR2 are LGHNA and YSLEER. The CDR3, as DNA: TGCGCCAGCAGCACCAGGGAGGGATATGGCTACACCTTC. Translated, it gives CASSTREGYGYTF.

This clone turned up a few times. The V gene is TRBV5-1, the J gene TRBJ1-4; unclear D gene. Germline V gives CDR1 SGHRS, CDR2 YFSETQ. The CDR3 is made up of 15 amino acids. Deletions cut 2 bases from V and 7 bases from J, with 15 bases between. The CDR3 DNA reads as TGCGCCAGCAGCTTTTTGACCCCGGTCGGTGAAAAACTGTTTTTT. It yields the protein CASSFLTPVGEKLFF.

This rearrangement joins TRBV27 to TRBJ2-3; 13 nucleotides match TRBD2. The germline V gene encodes CDR1 MNHEY and CDR2 SMNVEV (reference sequence). With V trimmed by 5 bases and J by 4 bases, 6 bases remained unmatched. This CDR3 is 16 amino acids long. Here the CDR3 DNA reads TGTGCCAGCAGTCTACTAGCGGGAGGGGTGGCAGATACGCAGTATTTT. This codes for CASSLLAGGVADTQYF.

On this clone: Additional DNA sequences in this sample encode the identical CDR3. The V call is TRBV5-4, the J call TRBJ2-3; no clear D. The germline gives CDR1 SGHNT, CDR2 YYREEE (reference sequence). V was trimmed by 4 bases and J by 4 bases, leaving 4 bases between them. CDR3 size: 11 residues. DNA for the CDR3: TGTGCCAGCAGCCTGGCAGATACGCAGTATTTT. The encoded protein is CASSLADTQYF.

J is TRBJ2-3 and V is TRBV5-1, with 8 bases lining up with TRBD2. CDR3 length: 13 residues. The V gene's germline CDR1 is SGHRS and CDR2 YFSETQ. With 7 bases clipped from V and 4 bases from J, the junction kept 5 bases outside the gene matches. CDR3 sequence reads: CASRGLAADTQYF. CDR3 nucleotides: TGCGCCAGCCGTGGACTAGCCGCAGATACGCAGTATTTT.

The count of this clone is one. This sequence joins TRBV4-1 and TRBJ1-2; D not resolved. Looked up from germline, CDR1 is MGHRA and CDR2 is YSYEKL. Trimming stripped 4 bases from V and 4 bases from J, with 10 bases between. The CDR3 is 13 amino acids. CDR3 nucleotides: TGCGCCAGCAGCCGCCAGGATACCTATGGCTACACCTTC. Amino acids: CASSRQDTYGYTF.

This chain joins TRBV19 and TRBJ2-7; D perhaps matches TRBD2 (6 bases). The CDR3 is 14 amino acids. Germline V lookup: CDR1 LNHDA, CDR2 SQIVND (reference sequence). Deletions cut 3 bases from V and 4 bases from J, with 13 bases between. CDR3: CASSIPGGPYEQYF. DNA of the CDR3: TGTGCCAGTAGTATCCCCGGAGGGCCTTACGAGCAGTACTTC.

This chain uses TRBV4-1 with TRBJ1-1, with D unresolved. The CDR3 consists of 14 residues. CDR1 is MGHRA, CDR2 YSYEKL, per germline. V lost 3 bases, J lost 5 bases, and 13 bases lay in between. CDR3 in DNA: TGCGCCAGCAGCCAGGTCAACAGAGAGACTGAAGCTTTCTTT. Its protein is CASSQVNRETEAFF.

This chain links TRBV7-3 with TRBJ1-1, with 7 bases lining up with TRBD1. The CDR3 has 13 amino acids. Germline V gene lookup returns CDR1 SGHTA and CDR2 FQGTGA. The V gene end was trimmed by 6 bases and the J gene end by 7 bases; junction bases not matched to a gene: 8. The CDR3 DNA reads TGTGCCAGCAGAAACGGACAGGTTGGTGAAGCTTTCTTT. Translating gives CASRNGQVGEAFF.